This TCR beta chain was observed in a study of blood T cell repertoires in COVID-19. Profiling relied on immunoSEQ multiplex PCR, and the TCRdb table lists in-frame clones only, not all of them. The sample includes about 200,000 clones, 80% of them seen just once. In its sample, this clone was seen once. CDR3 length: 15 residues. The V segment lost 4 bases and the J segment 3 bases; nucleotides outside the gene matches: 5. Germline-derived CDR1 and CDR2 are SGHRS and YFSETQ. The clonotype comes from a woman between 65 and 79 years old with acute or convalescent COVID-19. The rearrangement uses TRBV5-1 and TRBJ2-2; 8 bases agree with TRBD2. Sequenced material: peripheral blood. CDR3 loop: CASSQPGGDTGELFF. Here the CDR3 DNA reads TGCGCCAGCAGCCAACCCGGGGGGGACACCGGGGAGCTGTTTTTT. Based on the CDR3 plus reference TRBV5-1 and TRBJ2-2, the full variable domain is KAGVTQTPRYLIKTRGQQVTLSCSPISGHRSVSWYQQTPGQGLQFLFEYFSETQRNKGNFPGRFSGRQFSNSRSEMNVSTLELGDSALYLCASSQPGGDTGELFFGEGSRLTVL.